What follows are 30 T cell receptor beta chains derived from one specimen sequenced in a study of blood T cells in healthy people across ages. A J-beta primer mix and a sample-barcoded 5' primer were used in a second PCR of about 7 to 12 cycles. TCRdb passed the 5' RACE reads through MiXCR, listing each CDR3 protein once. The profile shows about 730,000 distinct CDR3 sequences, roughly 45% of them singletons. The sequenced sample was blood. These receptors originate from a woman aged 60 to 75 in good health.

The table lists this clonotype with a few counts. The chain joins TRBV7-3 to TRBJ2-7, with D tentatively TRBD2 (5 bases). The V end lost 5 bases, the J end lost 3 bases, and 14 bases lay between the germline ends. From germline, CDR1 is SGHTA and CDR2 FQGTGA. The CDR3 has 14 amino acids. Here the CDR3 reads CASSPRGASYEQYF. CDR3 coding DNA: TGTGCCAGCAGCCCTCGGGGAGCAAGCTACGAGCAGTACTTC.

V is TRBV18 and J is TRBJ1-1; 8 bases line up with TRBD1. The CDR3 is 14 amino acids. CDR1 and CDR2 from the germline V gene are KGHSH and LQKENI. With V trimmed by 3 bases and J by 11 bases, 11 bases remained unmatched. CDR3 sequence reads: CASSPFKDRGDAFF. CDR3 bases: TGTGCCAGCTCACCGTTCAAAGACAGGGGTGACGCTTTCTTT.

V and J are TRBV10-3 and TRBJ2-6; D tentatively fits TRBD1 or TRBD2 (6 bases each). V gave up 8 bases and J gave up 2 bases, with 13 bases separating them. This CDR3 spans 15 amino acids. Germline V CDR1 and CDR2: ENHRY, SYGVKD. The CDR3 spells CAIGGAGAGANVLTF. The CDR3 DNA is TGTGCCATCGGAGGGGCAGGGGCTGGGGCCAACGTCCTGACTTTC.

In DNA form, the CDR3 reads TGCGCCAGCAGCCACTCTTTGTCGGCTAGCGGGAGGAAATTCTCCACAGATACGCAGTATTTT. Residues: CASSHSLSASGRKFSTDTQYF. The chain has TRBV4-3 and TRBJ2-3; 11 nucleotides align to TRBD2. Germline V CDR1 and CDR2: LGHNA, YSLEER. The CDR3 extends over 21 amino acids. Trimming removed 3 bases from V and 2 bases from J; junction bases left unmatched: 19.

This rearrangement joins TRBV20-1 to TRBJ2-2; TRBD2 agrees at 11 bases. Germline V gives CDR1 DFQATT, CDR2 SNEGSKA (reference sequence). The CDR3 spans 14 residues. The V and J ends lost 6 bases and 5 bases, in that order; junction bases with no gene match: 5. The CDR3 spells CSAVSGGATGELFF. As DNA, the CDR3 is TGCAGTGCGGTTAGCGGGGGGGCAACCGGGGAGCTGTTTTTT.

As concerns this clonotype: This sequence may be a read error, since a much larger clone differs from it by one base. V and J are TRBV10-3 and TRBJ2-1, with TRBD1 identical over 7 bases. The DNA end is a closer match to TRBJ2-7, so the J assignment may be wrong. Germline lookup yields CDR1 ENHRY and CDR2 SYGVKD. CDR3 length: 13 residues. As DNA, the CDR3 is TGTGCCACCATAGACAGGGTAAACAATGAGCAGTACTTC. Protein sequence: CATIDRVNNEQYF.

In this sample, this clonotype turned up many times. The chain links TRBV12-3 or TRBV12-4 to TRBJ2-5; D gene unclear. Trimming took off 6 bases at V and 5 bases at J, with 10 bases between the two ends. The CDR3 consists of 12 residues. The CDR3 sequence: CASRLGEETQYF. The CDR3 coding sequence is TGTGCCAGCAGGCTGGGTGAGGAGACCCAGTACTTC.

The rearrangement links TRBV20-1 to TRBJ2-7, with D perhaps matching TRBD1 (6 bases). The CDR3 has 12 amino acids. CDR1 and CDR2 (germline): DFQATT, SNEGSKA (reference sequence). The V end was cut by 2 bases, the J end by 3 bases, with 8 bases between. In DNA form, the CDR3 reads TGCAGTGCTAGAACAGGGAACTACGAGCAGTACTTC. Translated: CSARTGNYEQYF.

CDR3 bases: TGCGCCAGCAGCCTACCCCCAGATACGCAGTATTTT. Its translation: CASSLPPDTQYF. J is TRBJ2-3 and V is TRBV5-1; D call uncertain. Trimming pared 4 bases from V and 4 bases from J, leaving 7 bases between. The CDR3 is made up of 12 amino acids. Germline values: CDR1 SGHRS, CDR2 YFSETQ.

With regard to this clonotype: In this CDR3 the conserved last residue, phenylalanine or tryptophan, is missing, so a read error is likely. The J gene is TRBJ2-7, the V gene TRBV7-9; 7 bases are shared with TRBD1. Germline CDR1 SEHNR, CDR2 FQNEAQ (reference sequence). Germline trimming cut 4 bases from V and 3 bases from J; bases unmatched to any gene: 9. This CDR3 spans 15 amino acids. The CDR3 loop reads CASSSYRDSFYEQYY. CDR3 sequence (DNA): TGTGCCAGCAGCTCCTACCGGGACAGCTTCTACGAGCAGTACTAC.

This clonotype appeared a single time. The CDR3 nucleotides are TGTGCCAGCAGTGAATTTGGTAGGGCCTCCTACGAGCAGTACTTC. The encoded protein is CASSEFGRASYEQYF. The chain carries TRBV25-1 and TRBJ2-7; D not certain. The CDR3 has 15 amino acids. The V end lost 1 base, the J end lost 0 bases, and 10 bases lay between the germline ends. The germline CDR1 and CDR2 sequences are MGHDK and SYGVNS.

The rearrangement uses TRBV7-3 and TRBJ1-2; D call uncertain. The CDR3 loop spans 17 amino acids. V shed 5 bases and J shed 1 base, with 20 bases lying between them. From germline, CDR1 is SGHTA and CDR2 FQGTGA. CDR3: CASSLRAAGVFNYGYTF. As DNA, the CDR3 is TGTGCCAGCAGCCTCCGGGCGGCAGGAGTTTTTAACTATGGCTACACCTTC. The full variable domain, completed using reference TRBV7-3 and TRBJ1-2, is GAGVSQTPSNKVTEKGKYVELRCDPISGHTALYWYRQSLGQGPEFLIYFQGTGAADDSGLPNDRFFAVRPEGSVSTLKIQRTERGDSAVYLCASSLRAAGVFNYGYTFGSGTRLTVV.

The chain recombines TRBV20-1 with TRBJ2-3; D gene ambiguous. This CDR3 comprises 15 residues. Trimming cost V 5 bases and J 0 bases, with 15 bases left between them. CDR1 is DFQATT and CDR2 is SNEGSKA in the germline V gene (reference sequence). CDR3 in amino acids: CSAGAPPGSTDTQYF. The CDR3, as DNA: TGCAGTGCTGGTGCCCCCCCCGGTAGCACAGATACGCAGTATTTT.

The genes are TRBV28 and TRBJ2-5, with 12 nucleotides matching TRBD1. The J call may not be correct, given that the DNA end is closer to TRBJ2-7. The CDR3 extends over 15 amino acids. The V gene's germline CDR1 is MDHEN and CDR2 SYDVKM. DNA for the CDR3: TGTGCCAGCAGTACAGGCGGGACAGGGGGCTTCGAGCAGTACTTC. This sequence encodes CASSTGGTGGFEQYF.

The table lists this clonotype with a few counts. This sequence joins TRBV5-1 and TRBJ2-7; D remains unclear. V lost 0 bases and J 6 bases, leaving 13 bases between the germline ends. This CDR3 comprises 14 residues. Germline-derived CDR1 and CDR2 are SGHRS and YFSETQ. CDR3 loop: CASSLEITAGEQYF. The CDR3 coding sequence is TGCGCCAGCAGCTTGGAGATCACCGCTGGCGAGCAGTACTTC.

This clonotype has a single count. The chain recombines TRBV7-9 with TRBJ2-1, with 12 bases aligning to TRBD2. This CDR3 spans 17 amino acids. Trimming at V came to 3 bases and at J to 3 bases, leaving 6 bases not matched to a gene. Germline V CDR1 and CDR2: SEHNR, FQNEAQ (reference sequence). CDR3 sequence reads: CASSFRLAGVGYNEQFF. The CDR3, as DNA: TGTGCCAGCAGCTTTAGACTAGCGGGAGTAGGCTACAATGAGCAGTTCTTC.

The V gene is TRBV20-1, the J gene TRBJ2-7; the D gene is possibly TRBD2 (6 bases). The better agreement between TRBJ2-5 and the DNA end casts doubt on the J call. From germline, CDR1 is DFQATT and CDR2 SNEGSKA (reference sequence). The CDR3 totals 12 residues. In nucleotides, the CDR3 is TGCAGTGCTTGGGGGGTAGGAGAGACCCAGTACTTC. As protein: CSAWGVGETQYF.

This clonotype has just a few counts. V and J are TRBV20-1 and TRBJ2-3, with 7 positions matching TRBD2. Germline V gene data show CDR1 as DFQATT and CDR2 as SNEGSKA (reference sequence). V was clipped by 2 bases and J by 2 bases; unmatched bases: 7. The CDR3 contains 15 residues. The CDR3 DNA sequence: TGCAGTGCTAGAATTGCGGGAGCGATCACAGATACGCAGTATTTT. It specifies CSARIAGAITDTQYF.

This clonotype was seen once. V gene TRBV20-1 combines with J gene TRBJ2-7; 14 bases fit TRBD2. V lost 3 bases, J lost 8 bases, and 18 bases stayed unmatched. This CDR3 is 18 amino acids long. Germline assignment: CDR1 DFQATT and CDR2 SNEGSKA (reference sequence). In nucleotides, the CDR3 is TGCAGTGCTAGGCCGACTAGCGGGGGGGCCGGGGATCTTAGGAAGCAGTACTTC. Translation gives CSARPTSGGAGDLRKQYF.

A single count supports this clonotype. One end of the junction does not line up with germline, which may come from a read error. The gene calls are TRBV5-5 and TRBJ2-5, with no clear D. This CDR3 spans 16 amino acids. The V gene's germline CDR1 is SGHKS and CDR2 YYEKEE (reference sequence). The CDR3 region is CAGSLGPAGYQETQYF. CDR3 nucleotides: TGTGCCGGCAGCTTGGGTCCAGCTGGTTACCAAGAGACCCAGTACTTC. The entire variable domain, with the rest obtained from reference TRBV5-5 and TRBJ2-5, is as follows: DAGVTQSPTHLIKTRGQQVTLRCSPISGHKSVSWYQQVLGQGPQFIFQYYEKEERGRGNFPDRFSARQFPNYSSELNVNALLLGDSALYLCAGSLGPAGYQETQYFGPGTRLLVL.

V and J are TRBV4-2 and TRBJ2-1, with 10 bases lining up with TRBD1. This CDR3 comprises 15 residues. V lost 3 bases and J lost 4; bases outside the gene matches: 3. CDR1 and CDR2 from the germline V gene are LGHNA and YNFKEQ. The CDR3: CASSQDRGRYNEQFF. CDR3 DNA sequence: TGTGCCAGCAGCCAGGACAGGGGGAGGTACAATGAGCAGTTCTTC.

This clonotype was seen a few times. The V and J genes are TRBV6-2 or TRBV6-3 and TRBJ2-2, with 9 bases fitting TRBD1. CDR3 length: 16 residues. V was clipped by 5 bases and J by 1 base; unmatched bases: 5. CDR1 is MNHEY and CDR2 is SVGEGT in the germline V gene. This CDR3 reads CASSPGTGLNTGELFF. The DNA of the CDR3 is TGTGCCAGCAGTCCCGGGACAGGGTTGAACACCGGGGAGCTGTTTTTT.

About this clonotype: This could be a read error, since a much larger clone is one nucleotide away. V and J are TRBV10-3 and TRBJ2-1; weak D call: TRBD2 (5 bases). CDR1 ENHRY and CDR2 SYGVKD come from the germline V gene. This CDR3 comprises 15 residues. Written as DNA, the CDR3 is TGTTCCATCAGTGTTGAGGGTGTTCTCTACAATGAGCAGTTCTTC. Encoded protein: CSISVEGVLYNEQFF.

The genes are TRBV3-1 and TRBJ1-1; 8 bases fit TRBD1. The CDR3 length is 16 residues. V was clipped by 3 bases and J by 2 bases; unmatched bases: 8. Germline CDR1 reads LGHDT; CDR2 reads YNNKEL (reference sequence). CDR3 DNA sequence: TGTGCCAGCAGCCATCGACAGGGGCGTCGTAACACTGAAGCTTTCTTT. Translated: CASSHRQGRRNTEAFF.

This clonotype was found a few times. The chain is built from TRBV7-9 and TRBJ2-1, with D possibly matching TRBD1 (6 bases). V lost 5 bases and J lost 5, with 16 bases in between. The CDR3 has 15 amino acids. The germline V gene has CDR1 SEHNR and CDR2 FQNEAQ (reference sequence). This chain's CDR3 is CASSISYRVDNEQFF. The CDR3 DNA follows: TGTGCCAGCAGCATATCTTACAGGGTGGACAATGAGCAGTTCTTC. The variable domain in full, completed from reference TRBV7-9 and TRBJ2-1, reads DTGVSQNPRHKITKRGQNVTFRCDPISEHNRLYWYRQTLGQGPEFLTYFQNEAQLEKSRLLSDRFSAERPKGSFSTLEIQRTEQGDSAMYLCASSISYRVDNEQFFGPGTRLTVL.

This clonotype has just a few counts. The V and J genes are TRBV20-1 and TRBJ2-5; D might be TRBD1 (5 bases). Trimming stripped 1 base from V and 2 bases from J, with 26 bases between. CDR1 and CDR2 from the germline V gene are DFQATT and SNEGSKA (reference sequence). The CDR3 is made up of 19 amino acids. The DNA for the CDR3 is TGCAGTGCTAGAGCTCTGTCGATCAACAGGACCAAAATACAAGAGACCCAGTACTTC. It translates to CSARALSINRTKIQETQYF.

This clonotype occurred a few times. The V call is TRBV27, the J call TRBJ2-2; D unclear. The CDR3 spans 15 residues. Germline CDR1 is MNHEY and CDR2 is SMNVEV (reference sequence). V gave up 2 bases and J gave up 0 bases, with 7 bases separating them. Here the CDR3 reads CASSLDPSNTGELFF. The CDR3 region has the DNA TGTGCCAGCAGTTTAGACCCCTCGAACACCGGGGAGCTGTTTTTT.

The chain carries TRBV28 and TRBJ2-5; 9 bases line up with TRBD1. The germline V gene encodes CDR1 MDHEN and CDR2 SYDVKM. This CDR3 is 14 amino acids long. V dropped 7 bases and J dropped 5; count of bases not matched to a gene: 8. This CDR3 is CASTQTGGEETQYF. CDR3 nucleotide sequence: TGTGCCAGCACCCAAACAGGGGGCGAGGAGACCCAGTACTTC.

This clonotype has a single count. The V gene is TRBV7-9, the J gene TRBJ2-5; D is perhaps TRBD1 or TRBD2 (6 bases each). V was trimmed by 3 bases and J by 13 bases, leaving 27 bases between them. Germline CDR1 is SEHNR and CDR2 is FQNEAQ (reference sequence). This CDR3 is 16 amino acids long. As DNA, the CDR3 is TGTGCCAGCAGCTTGGGGGGCGAGGGGCAAAGGGCTAGGATGTACTTC. Protein product: CASSLGGEGQRARMYF.

This clonotype has a count of ten or more. V gene TRBV9 combines with J gene TRBJ2-6; D unclear. Per the germline V gene, CDR1 is SGDLS and CDR2 is YYNGEE. V gave up 7 bases and J gave up 1 base, with 0 bases separating them. The CDR3 has 11 residues. CDR3 sequence: CASSGANVLTF. CDR3 sequence (DNA): TGTGCCAGCTCTGGGGCCAACGTCCTGACTTTC.